The clone carrying this TCR beta chain was detected many times. This CDR3 is built from 19 residues. Germline V lookup: CDR1 SGHDN, CDR2 FVKESK. The ends lost 0 bases at V and 3 bases at J; junction bases unmatched: 11. These data belong to a study of early T cells in non-severe SARS-CoV-2 infection. TCRdb passed the 5' RACE reads through MiXCR, listing each CDR3 protein once. The data hold over 50,000 distinct CDR3 sequences, with roughly 12% observed a single time. The receptor was isolated from an adult who was a healthcare worker with PCR-confirmed SARS-CoV-2 infection or an uninfected control (not recorded which). Sequences were obtained from whole blood. The chain carries TRBV14 and TRBJ2-7; 13 bases line up with TRBD2. Written as DNA, the CDR3 is TGTGCCAGCAGCCAAGAACTACTAGCGGGAGGGGTATTCGGCTACGAGCAGTACTTC. Translating it yields CASSQELLAGGVFGYEQYF.